The entry that follows covers one T cell receptor (beta chain) sequence. In the study's own analysis: It was from reference gene primer amplification that nucleated cell counts were estimated. Assay: immunoSEQ multiplex PCR; the TCRdb copy retains only in-frame clones and omits some. That table supplies the V and J calls and clone size; D and trimming were determined from the DNA. The sample includes about 440,000 clones, 80% to 90% of them seen just once. This entry is derived from a study of blood T cell repertoires in COVID-19. Whole-study context: The study drew acute and convalescent COVID-19 samples from the United States, Italy and Spain. T cells, B-cell-depleted T cells, or PBMCs provided the cDNA or gDNA that served as material.

Germline assignment: CDR1 SQVTM and CDR2 ANQGSEA. J was trimmed by 7 bases and V by 5 bases; bases with no gene match: 10. The CDR3 has 13 amino acids. The chain has TRBV29-1 and TRBJ1-1; 7 positions agree with TRBD1. The receptor comes from a woman aged 25 to 39 with acute or convalescent COVID-19. Sequencing input: peripheral blood. The CDR3, as DNA: TGCAGCGTTAACAGGGGCGGGCAAAGTGAAGCTTTCTTT. It specifies CSVNRGGQSEAFF.